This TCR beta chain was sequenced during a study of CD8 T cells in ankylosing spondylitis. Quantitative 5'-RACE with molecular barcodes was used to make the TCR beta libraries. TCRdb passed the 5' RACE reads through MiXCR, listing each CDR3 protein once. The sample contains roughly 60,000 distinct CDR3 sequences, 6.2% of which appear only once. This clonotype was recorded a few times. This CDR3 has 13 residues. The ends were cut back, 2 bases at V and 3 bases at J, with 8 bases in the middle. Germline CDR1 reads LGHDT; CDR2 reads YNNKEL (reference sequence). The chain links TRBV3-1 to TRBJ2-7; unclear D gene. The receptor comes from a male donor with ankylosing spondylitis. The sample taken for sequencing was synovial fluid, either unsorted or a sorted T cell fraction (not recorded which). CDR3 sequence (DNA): TGTGCCAGCAGCCAACGCATCGTCTACGAGCAGTACTTC. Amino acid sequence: CASSQRIVYEQYF.